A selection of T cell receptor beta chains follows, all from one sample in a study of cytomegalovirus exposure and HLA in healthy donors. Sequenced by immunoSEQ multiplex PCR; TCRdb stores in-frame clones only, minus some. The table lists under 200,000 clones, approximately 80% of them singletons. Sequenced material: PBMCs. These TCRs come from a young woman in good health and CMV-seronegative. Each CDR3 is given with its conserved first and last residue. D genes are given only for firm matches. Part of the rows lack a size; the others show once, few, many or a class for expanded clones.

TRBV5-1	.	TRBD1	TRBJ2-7	TGCGCCAGCAGCACCGACAGGGGTTACTACGAGCAGTACTTC	CASSTDRGYYEQYF
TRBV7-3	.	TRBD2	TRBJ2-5	TGTGCCAGCAGCCAAACTAGCGTAGAGACCCAGTACTTC	CASSQTSVETQYF
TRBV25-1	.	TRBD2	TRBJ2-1	TGTGCCAGCAGTGAACCGACTAGCGGGGGGGCCTACAATGAGCAGTTCTTC	CASSEPTSGGAYNEQFF
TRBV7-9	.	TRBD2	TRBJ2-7	TGTGCCAGCGAACGGACTAGCGGATACGAGCAGTACTTC	CASERTSGYEQYF
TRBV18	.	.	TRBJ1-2	TGTGCCAGCTCACCAAGGACGGAGGCCTATGGCTACACCTTC	CASSPRTEAYGYTF
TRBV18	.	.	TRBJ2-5	TGTGCCAGCTCACCCCAGGGGCAGGTTGAGACCCAGTACTTC	CASSPQGQVETQYF
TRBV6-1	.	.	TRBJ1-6	TGTGCCAGCAGTGAAGCGACGACGGGACAATCGAACCTCCACTTT	CASSEATTGQSNLHF
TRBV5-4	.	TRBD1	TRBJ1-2	TGTGCCAGCAGCTTGGACGCCGGGACAGGGATCTACACCTTC	CASSLDAGTGIYTF
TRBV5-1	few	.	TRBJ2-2	TGCGCCAGCAGCCCTAGCAACCCGCCGGGGAACACCGGGGAGCTGTTTTTT	CASSPSNPPGNTGELFF
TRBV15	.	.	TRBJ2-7	TGTGCCACCAGCTTTAGCTCCGGCGCCTACGAGCAGTACTTC	CATSFSSGAYEQYF
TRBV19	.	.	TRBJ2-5	TGTGCCAGTAACAGCGGGTTGCAAGAGACCCAGTACTTC	CASNSGLQETQYF
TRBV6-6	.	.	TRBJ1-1	TGTGCCAGCAGTCGGTTACAGGGGAACACTGAAGCTTTCTTT	CASSRLQGNTEAFF
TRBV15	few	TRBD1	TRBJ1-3	TGTGCCACCAGCAGCGACAGGGGGTCTGGAAACACCATATATTTT	CATSSDRGSGNTIYF
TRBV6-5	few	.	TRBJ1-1	TGTGCCAGCAGTTACAAGGGGGGGGATGAAGCTTTCTTT	CASSYKGGDEAFF
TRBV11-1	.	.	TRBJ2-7	TGTGCCAGCAGCCAGGGACAACTAGCCTACGAGCAGTACTTC	CASSQGQLAYEQYF
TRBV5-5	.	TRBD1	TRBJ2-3	TGTGCCAGCAGCGATCGGACAGGGACAGATACGCAGTATTTT	CASSDRTGTDTQYF
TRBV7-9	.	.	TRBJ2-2	TGTGCCAGCAGCTTAGGGCAGGGGAACACCGGGGAGCTGTTTTTT	CASSLGQGNTGELFF
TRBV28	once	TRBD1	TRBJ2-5	TGTGCCAGCAGTATCGGGACAGTGCTTCAAGAGACCCAGTACTTC	CASSIGTVLQETQYF
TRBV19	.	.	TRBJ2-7	TGTGCCAGTAGTACCCACGGGGTCGGCTCCTACGAGCAGTACTTC	CASSTHGVGSYEQYF
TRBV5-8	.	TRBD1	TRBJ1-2	TGTGCCAGCAGCGACGAGGGACAGGGTACCGGCTACACCTTC	CASSDEGQGTGYTF
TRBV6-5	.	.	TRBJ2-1	TGTGCCAGCAGTTACCCCCGCTACAATGAGCAGTTCTTC	CASSYPRYNEQFF
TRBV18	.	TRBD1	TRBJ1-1	TGTGCCAGCTCACCAACACGTCCCCCGCAGGGGGCACGGGACACTGAAGCTTTCTTT	CASSPTRPPQGARDTEAFF
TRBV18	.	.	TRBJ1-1	TGTGCCAGCTCACCCGCGAGTAACACTGAAGCTTTCTTT	CASSPASNTEAFF
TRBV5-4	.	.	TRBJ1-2	TGTGCCAGCAGCTTGTACAGAGCTAACTATGGCTACACCTTC	CASSLYRANYGYTF
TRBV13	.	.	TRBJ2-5	TGTGCCAGCAGCTTAGGACAGGGACGGACCCAGTACTTC	CASSLGQGRTQYF
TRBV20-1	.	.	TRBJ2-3	TGCAGTGCTAGCCTAGCCATTACGCAGTATTTT	CSASLAITQYF
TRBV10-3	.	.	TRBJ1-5	TGTGCCATCAGTGAGTCGAATGCAGACCCCCTGAGCGGCAATCAGCCCCAGCATTTT	CAISESNADPLSGNQPQHF
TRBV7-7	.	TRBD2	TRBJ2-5	TGTGCTAGCAGCTTAGGGACTAGCGGGAGGTGGGAGACCCAGTACTTC	CASSLGTSGRWETQYF
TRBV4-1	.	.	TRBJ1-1	TGCGCCAGCAGCCAAGTTGGTAACGACAGGAACACTGAAGCTTTCTTT	CASSQVGNDRNTEAFF
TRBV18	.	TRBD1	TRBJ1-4	TGTGCCAGCTCGGACAGGGAGCCTAATGAAAAACTGTTTTTT	CASSDREPNEKLFF
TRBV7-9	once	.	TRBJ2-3	TGTGCCAGCAGCTTAGCCCAACTAGGGGGGGTCACAGATACGCAGTATTTT	CASSLAQLGGVTDTQYF
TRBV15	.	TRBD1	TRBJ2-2	TGTGCCACCAGCAGAGACGTGGGGACAGGGCCGAACACCGGGGAGCTGTTTTTT	CATSRDVGTGPNTGELFF
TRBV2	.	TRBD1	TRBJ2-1	TGTGCCAGCAGTGAGGGACAGGGGCGCTTAGATGAGCAGTTCTTC	CASSEGQGRLDEQFF
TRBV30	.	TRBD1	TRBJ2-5	TGTGCCTGGAGTGTACTAAGTGGGACAGGCGAAGAGACCCAGTACTTC	CAWSVLSGTGEETQYF
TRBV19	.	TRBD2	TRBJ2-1	TGTGCCAGTAGTATAGGACTAGCGGAGATCTACAATGAGCAGTTCTTC	CASSIGLAEIYNEQFF
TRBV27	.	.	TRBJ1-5	TGTGCCAGCAGTCCGGGGGGAAATCAGCCCCAGCATTTT	CASSPGGNQPQHF
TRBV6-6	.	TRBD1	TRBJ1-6	TGTGCCAGCAGTTATTCAGGGGGATATAATTCACCCCTCCACTTT	CASSYSGGYNSPLHF